The TCR beta chain under discussion was sequenced for a study of CXCR3-negative and CXCR3-positive naive CD8 T cells. The study, taken as a whole, reports: Memory CD8+ T cell repertoires were far less diverse than both naive subsets. Whereas memory cells differed, naive CXCR3-negative and CXCR3-positive cells shared similar TRBV-TRBJ usage. More hydrophobic TRB CDR3s occurred in CXCR3-positive than in CXCR3-negative naive cells.

Via 5' RACE with UMI labels, TRB cDNA libraries were prepared. Using the 5' RACE reads, TCRdb records one entry per CDR3 protein without DNA. This table holds tens of thousands of distinct CDR3 sequences. Naive CD8+ T cells displayed a CD45RO-CCR7+CD27+CD95- phenotype. Comments on this clonotype: Its antigen remains unknown.

This CDR3 has 11 residues. CDR1 and CDR2 (germline): SGHTA, FQGNSA. The chain is built from TRBV7-2 and TRBJ1-2; TCRdb's D gene call, TRBD1, goes unchecked for lack of DNA. This TCR was sampled from a human donor in good health. Some clones in this sample may be carry-over from other donors' samples. Sequences were obtained from naive CXCR3- CD8+ T cells from blood. This sample's subset: CD45RO-CCR7+CD27+CD95- naive CD8+ T cells lacking CXCR3 (TNR3-). The chain's CDR3 is CATDRGDGYTF. The variable domain in full, completed from reference TRBV7-2 and TRBJ1-2, reads GAGVSQSPSNKVTEKGKDVELRCDPISGHTALYWYRQSLGQGLEFLIYFQGNSAPDKSGLPSDRFSAERTGGSVSTLTIQRTQQEDSAVYLCATDRGDGYTFGSGTRLTVV.